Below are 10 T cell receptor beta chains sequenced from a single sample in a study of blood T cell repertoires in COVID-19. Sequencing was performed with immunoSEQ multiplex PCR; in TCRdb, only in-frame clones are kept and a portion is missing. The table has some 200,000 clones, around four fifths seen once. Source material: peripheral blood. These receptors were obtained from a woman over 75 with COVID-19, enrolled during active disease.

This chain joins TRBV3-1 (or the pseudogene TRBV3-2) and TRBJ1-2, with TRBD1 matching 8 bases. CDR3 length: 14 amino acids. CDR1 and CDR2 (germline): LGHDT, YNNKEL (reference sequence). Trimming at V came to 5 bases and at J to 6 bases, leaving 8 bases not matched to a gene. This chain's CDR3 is CASSFSSGGDGYTF. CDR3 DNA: TGTGCCAGCAGCTTCTCCTCAGGGGGCGATGGCTACACCTTC.

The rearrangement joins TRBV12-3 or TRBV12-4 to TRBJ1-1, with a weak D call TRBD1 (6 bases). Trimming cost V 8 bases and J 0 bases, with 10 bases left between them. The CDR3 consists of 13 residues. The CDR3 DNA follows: TGTGCCAGCGGACAGTTCATGAACACTGAAGCTTTCTTT. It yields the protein CASGQFMNTEAFF.

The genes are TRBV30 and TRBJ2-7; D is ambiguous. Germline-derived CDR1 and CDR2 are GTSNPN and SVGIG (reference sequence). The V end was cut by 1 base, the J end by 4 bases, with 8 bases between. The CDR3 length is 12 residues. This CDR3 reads CAWSGLMYEQYF. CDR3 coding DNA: TGTGCCTGGAGTGGGCTTATGTACGAGCAGTACTTC.

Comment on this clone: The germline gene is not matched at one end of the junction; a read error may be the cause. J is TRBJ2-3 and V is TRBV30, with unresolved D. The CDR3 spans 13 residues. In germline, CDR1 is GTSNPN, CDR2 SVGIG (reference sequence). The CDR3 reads CARSIGSTDTQYF. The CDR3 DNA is TGTGCCCGGAGCATCGGTAGCACAGATACGCAGTATTTT. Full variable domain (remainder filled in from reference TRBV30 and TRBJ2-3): SQTIHQWPATLVQPVGSPLSLECTVEGTSNPNLYWYRQAAGRGLQLLFYSVGIGQISSEVPQNLSASRPQDRQFILSSKKLLLSDSGFYLCARSIGSTDTQYFGPGTRLTVL.

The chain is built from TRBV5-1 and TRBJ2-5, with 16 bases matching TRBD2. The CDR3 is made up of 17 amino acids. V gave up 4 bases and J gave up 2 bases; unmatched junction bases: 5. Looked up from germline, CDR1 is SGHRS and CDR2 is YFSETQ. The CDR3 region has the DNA TGCGCCAGCAGCGATCGGGGACTAGCGGGGGGGCAAGAGACCCAGTACTTC. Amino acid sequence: CASSDRGLAGGQETQYF.

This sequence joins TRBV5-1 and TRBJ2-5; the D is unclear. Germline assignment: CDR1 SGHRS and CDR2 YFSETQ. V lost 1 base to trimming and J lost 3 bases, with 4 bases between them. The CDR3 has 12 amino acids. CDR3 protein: CASSLTEETQYF. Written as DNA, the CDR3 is TGCGCCAGCAGCTTGACGGAAGAGACCCAGTACTTC.

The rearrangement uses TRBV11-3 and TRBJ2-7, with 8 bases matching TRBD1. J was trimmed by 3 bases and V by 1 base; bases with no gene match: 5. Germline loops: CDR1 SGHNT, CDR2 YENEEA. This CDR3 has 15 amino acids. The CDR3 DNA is TGTGCCAGCAGCTTAGCAGACAGGGGAAACTACGAGCAGTACGTC. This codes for CASSLADRGNYEQYV.

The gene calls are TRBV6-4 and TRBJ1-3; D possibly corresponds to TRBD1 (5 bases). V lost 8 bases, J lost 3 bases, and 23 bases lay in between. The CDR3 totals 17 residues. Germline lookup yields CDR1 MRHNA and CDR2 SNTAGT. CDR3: CASSLGGREGFGNTIYF. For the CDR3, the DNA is TGTGCCAGCTCCTTGGGTGGCAGGGAGGGTTTTGGAAACACCATATATTTT.

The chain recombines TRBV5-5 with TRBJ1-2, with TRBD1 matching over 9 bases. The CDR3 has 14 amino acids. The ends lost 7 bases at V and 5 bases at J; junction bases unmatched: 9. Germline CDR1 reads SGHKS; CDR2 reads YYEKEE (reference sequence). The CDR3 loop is CASLAQGASYGYTF. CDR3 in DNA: TGTGCCAGCTTGGCACAGGGGGCGTCTTATGGCTACACCTTC.

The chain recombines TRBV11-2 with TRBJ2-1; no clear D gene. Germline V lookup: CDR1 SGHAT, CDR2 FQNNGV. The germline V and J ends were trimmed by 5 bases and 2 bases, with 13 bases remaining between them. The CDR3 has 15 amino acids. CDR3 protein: CASSPGAGAYNEQFF. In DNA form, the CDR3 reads TGTGCCAGCAGCCCAGGCGCAGGCGCCTACAATGAGCAGTTCTTC.